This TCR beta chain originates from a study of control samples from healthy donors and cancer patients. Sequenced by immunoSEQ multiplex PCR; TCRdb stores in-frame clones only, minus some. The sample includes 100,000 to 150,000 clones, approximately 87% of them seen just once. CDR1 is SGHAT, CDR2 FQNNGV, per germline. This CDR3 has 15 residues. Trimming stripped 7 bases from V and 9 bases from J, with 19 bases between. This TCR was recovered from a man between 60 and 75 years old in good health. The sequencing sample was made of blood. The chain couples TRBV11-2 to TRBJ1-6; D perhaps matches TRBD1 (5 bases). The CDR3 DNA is TGTGCCAGCAAGTCCCTCCAGGGAAGTGGTTCACCCCTCCACTTT. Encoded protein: CASKSLQGSGSPLHF.